This entry lists 12 T cell receptor beta chains sequenced from one sample in a study of cytomegalovirus exposure and HLA in healthy donors. Sequenced by immunoSEQ multiplex PCR; TCRdb stores in-frame clones only, minus some. Of 150,000 to 200,000 clones in the sample, approximately 86% were seen once. The source material was PBMCs. These receptors originate from a woman aged 18-29 years in good health and CMV-seronegative.

V is TRBV9 and J is TRBJ2-1; a possible D gene is TRBD2 (5 bases). CDR3 length: 13 amino acids. V gave up 0 bases and J gave up 10 bases, with 11 bases separating them. Germline-derived CDR1 and CDR2 are SGDLS and YYNGEE. The CDR3 region has the DNA TGTGCCAGCAGCGTAGTAGCGACGGGCGAGCAGTTCTTC. Translated, it gives CASSVVATGEQFF.

The gene calls are TRBV19 and TRBJ2-5; no definite D call. The CDR3 has 14 amino acids. Germline CDR1 reads LNHDA; CDR2 reads SQIVND (reference sequence). V lost 5 bases and J lost 2, with 12 bases in between. The DNA of the CDR3 is TGTGCCAGTAGTCCGCCGAACCTACAAGAGACCCAGTACTTC. It is translated as CASSPPNLQETQYF. Filled out from reference TRBV19 and TRBJ2-5, the complete variable domain reads DGGITQSPKYLFRKEGQNVTLSCEQNLNHDAMYWYRQDPGQGLRLIYYSQIVNDFQKGDIAEGYSVSREKKESFPLTVTSAQKNPTAFYLCASSPPNLQETQYFGPGTRLLVL.

The chain recombines TRBV7-6 with TRBJ1-6; D ambiguous. Germline assignment: CDR1 SGHVS and CDR2 FNYEAQ. Between the trimmed V and J ends, which lost 1 base and 5 bases, there was a span of 6 bases. The CDR3 contains 14 residues. CDR3 in DNA: TGTGCCAGCAGCTTAGGAACAGATAATTCACCCCTCCACTTT. This codes for CASSLGTDNSPLHF. Combining the CDR3 with reference TRBV7-6 and TRBJ1-6 gives the whole variable domain GAGVSQSPRYKVTKRGQDVALRCDPISGHVSLYWYRQALGQGPEFLTYFNYEAQQDKSGLPNDRFSAERPEGSISTLTIQRTEQRDSAMYRCASSLGTDNSPLHFGNGTRLTVT.

The chain combines TRBV19 with TRBJ1-2; D gene ambiguous. The CDR3 loop spans 18 amino acids. CDR1 is LNHDA and CDR2 is SQIVND in the germline V gene (reference sequence). Trimming removed 3 bases from V and 4 bases from J, with 24 bases in between. In DNA form, the CDR3 reads TGTGCCAGTAGTATTAAGATCGGGCCAAGGGAGAGAATCTATGGCTACACCTTC. This codes for CASSIKIGPRERIYGYTF.

V gene TRBV7-6 combines with J gene TRBJ1-2; 7 bases align to TRBD1. The CDR3 loop spans 13 amino acids. Looked up from germline, CDR1 is SGHVS and CDR2 is FNYEAQ. V lost 4 bases to trimming and J lost 2 bases; unmatched junction nucleotides: 1. CDR3 DNA: TGTGCCAGCAGCTCGACAGGGAACTATGGCTACACCTTC. As protein: CASSSTGNYGYTF.

The V and J genes are TRBV5-8 and TRBJ2-7; D is possibly TRBD2 (5 bases). CDR3 size: 15 residues. CDR1 is SGHTS and CDR2 is YDEGEE in the germline V gene. The germline V and J ends were trimmed by 1 base and 3 bases, with 14 bases remaining between them. The CDR3 nucleotides read TGTGCCAGCAGCTTGCGGGGTGATAGCTACTACGAGCAGTACTTC. It yields the protein CASSLRGDSYYEQYF.

The CDR3 spells CASSPDRVPGELFF. DNA for the CDR3: TGCGCCAGCAGCCCCGACAGGGTTCCCGGGGAGCTGTTTTTT. V is TRBV4-3 and J is TRBJ2-2; 7 bases line up with TRBD1. V lost 4 bases, J lost 6 bases, and 5 bases stayed unmatched. The germline V gene encodes CDR1 LGHNA and CDR2 YSLEER. The CDR3 totals 14 residues.

V is TRBV5-8 and J is TRBJ2-7; D unresolved. The CDR3 covers 14 residues. Per the germline V gene, CDR1 is SGHTS and CDR2 is YDEGEE. V lost 3 bases and J lost 3, with 13 bases in between. The CDR3 sequence: CASSSFTINYEQYF. Written as DNA, the CDR3 is TGTGCCAGCAGCTCCTTTACAATTAACTACGAGCAGTACTTC.

This clone was detected once. The chain has TRBV19 and TRBJ2-5, with D tentatively TRBD1 (6 bases). V lost 6 bases to trimming and J lost 5 bases, with 16 bases between them. Germline assignment: CDR1 LNHDA and CDR2 SQIVND (reference sequence). The CDR3 contains 14 residues. The CDR3 coding sequence is TGTGCCAGTAGCCCGCAGGGGCCGGGTGAGACCCAGTACTTC. Protein: CASSPQGPGETQYF.

The V call is TRBV4-1, the J call TRBJ2-7; D might be TRBD1 (7 bases). The CDR3 extends over 15 amino acids. CDR1 is MGHRA and CDR2 is YSYEKL in the germline V gene. With 1 base removed from V and 1 base from J, the gap between germline ends came to 11 bases. CDR3 DNA sequence: TGCGCCAGCAGCCAAGGCGGGGACAGATCCTACGAGCAGTACTTC. Protein: CASSQGGDRSYEQYF.

The rearrangement joins TRBV5-4 to TRBJ2-1; 7 bases are a match to TRBD2. After removal of 1 base from V and 6 bases from J, the junction contained 7 bases not matched to a gene. CDR3 size: 15 residues. The germline CDR1 and CDR2 sequences are SGHNT and YYREEE (reference sequence). The CDR3 protein is CASSLYAGEINEQFF. CDR3 nucleotides: TGTGCCAGCAGCTTGTATGCGGGAGAGATCAATGAGCAGTTCTTC.

V and J are TRBV11-3 and TRBJ2-5, with 7 positions matching TRBD1. In germline, CDR1 is SGHNT, CDR2 YENEEA. The V and J ends lost 4 bases and 5 bases, in that order; junction bases with no gene match: 4. The CDR3 is 13 amino acids. CDR3 in DNA: TGTGCCAGCAGCTCCACAGGGGTTGAGACCCAGTACTTC. Translated, it gives CASSSTGVETQYF.